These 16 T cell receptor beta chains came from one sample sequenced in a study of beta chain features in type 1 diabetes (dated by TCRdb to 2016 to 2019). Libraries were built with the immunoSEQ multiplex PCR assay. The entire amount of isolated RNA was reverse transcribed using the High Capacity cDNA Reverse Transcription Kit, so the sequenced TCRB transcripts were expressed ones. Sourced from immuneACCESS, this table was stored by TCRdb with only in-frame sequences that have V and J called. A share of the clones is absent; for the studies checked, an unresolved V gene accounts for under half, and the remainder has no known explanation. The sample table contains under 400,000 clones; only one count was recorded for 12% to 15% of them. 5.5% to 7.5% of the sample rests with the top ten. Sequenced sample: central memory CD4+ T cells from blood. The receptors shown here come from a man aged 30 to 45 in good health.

The CDR3 sequence: CASTPPGGPLDTQYF. In nucleotides, the CDR3 is TGTGCCAGCACCCCCCCGGGGGGGCCCTTGGATACGCAGTATTTT. V usage is TRBV5-4 and J usage is TRBJ2-3; 8 bases fit TRBD2. In germline, CDR1 is SGHNT, CDR2 YYREEE (reference sequence). The V segment lost 6 bases and the J segment 6 bases; nucleotides outside the gene matches: 12. This CDR3 spans 15 amino acids.

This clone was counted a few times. CDR3 residues: CASSYGRVAHNEQFF. Written as DNA, the CDR3 is TGTGCCAGCAGTTACGGCAGGGTTGCCCACAATGAGCAGTTCTTC. The chain uses TRBV6-6 and TRBJ2-1, with D perhaps TRBD1 (5 bases). CDR1 and CDR2 (germline): MNHNY, SVGAGI (reference sequence). With 2 bases removed from V and 5 bases from J, the gap between germline ends came to 13 bases. The CDR3 is made up of 15 amino acids.

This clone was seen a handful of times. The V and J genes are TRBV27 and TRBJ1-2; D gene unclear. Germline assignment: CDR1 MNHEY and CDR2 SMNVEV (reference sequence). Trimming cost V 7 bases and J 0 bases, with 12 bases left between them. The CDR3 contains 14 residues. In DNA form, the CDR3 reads TGTGCCAGCAACTCCCTAGGGTCTAACTATGGCTACACCTTC. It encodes CASNSLGSNYGYTF.

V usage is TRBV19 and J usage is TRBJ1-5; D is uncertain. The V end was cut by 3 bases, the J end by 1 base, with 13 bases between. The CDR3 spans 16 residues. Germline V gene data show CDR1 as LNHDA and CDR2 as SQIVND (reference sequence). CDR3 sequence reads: CASSIEWALSNQPQHF. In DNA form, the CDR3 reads TGTGCCAGTAGTATCGAGTGGGCCCTAAGCAATCAGCCCCAGCATTTT.

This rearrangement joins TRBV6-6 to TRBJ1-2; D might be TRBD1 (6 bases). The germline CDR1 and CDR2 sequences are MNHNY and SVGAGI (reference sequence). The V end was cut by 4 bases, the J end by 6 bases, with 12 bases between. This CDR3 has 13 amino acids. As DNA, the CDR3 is TGTGCCAGCAGTTTCGGACAGTCTGATGGCTACACCTTC. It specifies CASSFGQSDGYTF.

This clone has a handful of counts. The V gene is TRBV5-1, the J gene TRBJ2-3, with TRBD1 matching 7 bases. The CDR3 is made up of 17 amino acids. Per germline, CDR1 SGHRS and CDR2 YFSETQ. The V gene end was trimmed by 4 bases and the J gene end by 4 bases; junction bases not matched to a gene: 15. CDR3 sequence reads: CASSAYFKTGHPDTQYF. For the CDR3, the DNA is TGCGCCAGCAGCGCGTACTTTAAGACAGGGCACCCAGATACGCAGTATTTT. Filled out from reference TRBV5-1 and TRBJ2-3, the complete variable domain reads KAGVTQTPRYLIKTRGQQVTLSCSPISGHRSVSWYQQTPGQGLQFLFEYFSETQRNKGNFPGRFSGRQFSNSRSEMNVSTLELGDSALYLCASSAYFKTGHPDTQYFGPGTRLTVL.

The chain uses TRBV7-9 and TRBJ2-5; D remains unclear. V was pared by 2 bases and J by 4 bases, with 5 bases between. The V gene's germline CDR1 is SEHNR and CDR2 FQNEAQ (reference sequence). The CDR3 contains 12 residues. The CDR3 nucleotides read TGTGCCAGCAGCTTAAGGCTAGAGACCCAGTACTTC. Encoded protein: CASSLRLETQYF.

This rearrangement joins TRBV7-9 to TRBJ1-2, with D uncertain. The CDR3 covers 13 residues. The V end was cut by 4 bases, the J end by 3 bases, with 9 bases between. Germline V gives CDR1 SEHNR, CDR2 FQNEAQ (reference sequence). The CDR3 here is CASSSGTHYGYTF. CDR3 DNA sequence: TGTGCCAGCAGCTCAGGCACGCACTATGGCTACACCTTC.

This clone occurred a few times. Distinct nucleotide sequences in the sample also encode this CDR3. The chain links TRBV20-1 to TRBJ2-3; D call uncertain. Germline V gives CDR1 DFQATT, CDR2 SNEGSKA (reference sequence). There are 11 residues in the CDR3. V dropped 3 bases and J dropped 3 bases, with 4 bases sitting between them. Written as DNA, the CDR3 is TGCAGTGCTAGGGGTACAGATACGCAGTATTTT. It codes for CSARGTDTQYF.

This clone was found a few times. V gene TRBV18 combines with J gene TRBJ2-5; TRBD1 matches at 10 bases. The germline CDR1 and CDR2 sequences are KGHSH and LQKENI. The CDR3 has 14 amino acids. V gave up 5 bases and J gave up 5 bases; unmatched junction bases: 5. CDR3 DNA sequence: TGTGCCAGCTCAACGACAGGGGGCGCCGAGACCCAGTACTTC. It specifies CASSTTGGAETQYF.

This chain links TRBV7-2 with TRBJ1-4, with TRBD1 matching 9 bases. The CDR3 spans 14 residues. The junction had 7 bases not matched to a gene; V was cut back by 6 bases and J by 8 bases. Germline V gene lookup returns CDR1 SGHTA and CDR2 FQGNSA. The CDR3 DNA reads TGTGCCAGCAGTTTTGACAGGGGGGAAGAAAAACTGTTTTTT. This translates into CASSFDRGEEKLFF.

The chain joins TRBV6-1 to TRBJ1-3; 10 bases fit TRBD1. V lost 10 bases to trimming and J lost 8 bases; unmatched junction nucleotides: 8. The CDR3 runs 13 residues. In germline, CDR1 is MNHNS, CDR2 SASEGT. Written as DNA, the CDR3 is TGTGCCACCGGCCGGGACAGGGGATACACCATATATTTT. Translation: CATGRDRGYTIYF.

The CDR3 here is CASSLLVGTYNEQFF. CDR3 DNA: TGTGCCAGCAGCTTACTCGTCGGGACCTACAATGAGCAGTTCTTC. V is TRBV11-1 and J is TRBJ2-1; tentative D call: TRBD2 (5 bases). The CDR3 consists of 15 residues. V dropped 2 bases and J dropped 2 bases, with 10 bases sitting between them. Germline V gene lookup returns CDR1 SGHAT and CDR2 FQDESV (reference sequence).

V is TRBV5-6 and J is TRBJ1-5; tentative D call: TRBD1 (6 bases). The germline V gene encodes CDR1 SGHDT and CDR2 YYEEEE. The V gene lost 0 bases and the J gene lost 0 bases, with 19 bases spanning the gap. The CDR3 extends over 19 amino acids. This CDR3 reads CASSLAGRGRTFSNQPQHF. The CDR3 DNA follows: TGTGCCAGCAGCTTGGCCGGCAGGGGTCGCACGTTTAGCAATCAGCCCCAGCATTTT.

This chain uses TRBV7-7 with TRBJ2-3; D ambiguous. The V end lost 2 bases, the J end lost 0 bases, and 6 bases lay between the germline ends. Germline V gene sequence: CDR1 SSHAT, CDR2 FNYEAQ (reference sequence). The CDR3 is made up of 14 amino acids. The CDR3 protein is CASSLSVSTDTQYF. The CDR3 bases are TGTGCCAGCAGCTTATCAGTTAGCACAGATACGCAGTATTTT.

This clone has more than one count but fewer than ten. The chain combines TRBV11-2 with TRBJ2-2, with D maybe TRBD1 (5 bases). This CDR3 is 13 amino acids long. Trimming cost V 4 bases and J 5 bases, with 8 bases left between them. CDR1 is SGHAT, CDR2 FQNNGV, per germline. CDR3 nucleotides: TGTGCCAGCAGCTCCCAGGGAACCGGGGAGCTGTTTTTT. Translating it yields CASSSQGTGELFF.